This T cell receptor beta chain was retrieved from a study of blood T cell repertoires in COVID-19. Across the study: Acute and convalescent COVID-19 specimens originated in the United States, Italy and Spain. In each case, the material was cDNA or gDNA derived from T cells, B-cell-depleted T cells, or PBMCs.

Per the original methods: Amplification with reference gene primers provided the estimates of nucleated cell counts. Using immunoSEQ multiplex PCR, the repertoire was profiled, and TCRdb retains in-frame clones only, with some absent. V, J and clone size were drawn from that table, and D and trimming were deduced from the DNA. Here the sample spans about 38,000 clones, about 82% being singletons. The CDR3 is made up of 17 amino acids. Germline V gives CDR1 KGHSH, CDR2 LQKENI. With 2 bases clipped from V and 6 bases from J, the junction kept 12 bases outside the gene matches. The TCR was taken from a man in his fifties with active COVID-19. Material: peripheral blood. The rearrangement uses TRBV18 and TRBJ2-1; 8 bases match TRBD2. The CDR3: CASSPRSNGGAGNEQFF. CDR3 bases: TGTGCCAGCTCACCAAGGAGCAACGGGGGGGCCGGCAATGAGCAGTTCTTC.